A selection of T cell receptor beta chains follows, all from one sample in a study of cytomegalovirus exposure and HLA in healthy donors. The table came from immunoSEQ multiplex PCR; TCRdb's copy has only in-frame clones and leaves some out. The sample has 110,000 to 150,000 clones, approximately 63% seen once. The sequenced material came from PBMCs. Source of these receptors: a woman aged 55-69 years in good health and CMV-seropositive. CDR3s include the opening cysteine and the closing phenylalanine or tryptophan. D genes are given only for firm matches. Not all rows give a size; the values are once, few, many and, for expanded clones, a class.

>TRBV5-1|TRBJ2-7|TRBD1|.
TGCGCCAGCAGCTTGGGCCCGGGACAGAGCTACGAGCAGTACTTC
CASSLGPGQSYEQYF
>TRBV7-2|TRBJ2-1|TRBD2|.
TGTGCCAGCAGCTTAGAGGGACTAGCCTATGAGCAGTTCTTC
CASSLEGLAYEQFF
>TRBV5-4|TRBJ1-1|TRBD1|few
TGTGCCACCATGACAGGGGGTCCCCACACTGAAGCTTTCTTT
CATMTGGPHTEAFF
>TRBV6-5|TRBJ2-7|TRBD1|.
TGTGCCAGCAGTTATCCGGGACAGGGTAGAAACGAGCAGTACTTC
CASSYPGQGRNEQYF
>TRBV5-1|TRBJ2-5|.|once
TGCGCCAGCAGCTTGATGGGGGCCCAAGAGACCCAGTACTTC
CASSLMGAQETQYF
>TRBV29-1|TRBJ1-3|.|few
TGCAGCGTTACAGGGTCTGGAAACACCATATATTTT
CSVTGSGNTIYF
>TRBV2|TRBJ2-3|TRBD2|.
TGTGCCAGCAGTTTAGCGGGAGCTTTCGCAGATACGCAGTATTTT
CASSLAGAFADTQYF
>TRBV15|TRBJ2-7|TRBD2|.
TGTGCCACCAGCAGGTTTGGGACTAGCGGTACAGGATCATACGAGCAGTACTTC
CATSRFGTSGTGSYEQYF
>TRBV28|TRBJ1-4|.|.
TGTGCCAGCAGAAGAGGAAAACTGTTTTTT
CASRRGKLFF
>TRBV11-3|TRBJ2-5|.|.
TGTGCCAGCAGCTTATCGACAGGAGAGACCCAGTACTTC
CASSLSTGETQYF
>TRBV5-1|TRBJ2-4|TRBD2|.
TGCGCCAGCAGCTCCGGAGCGGGAGTGAACATTCAGTACTTC
CASSSGAGVNIQYF
>TRBV6-1|TRBJ2-6|.|.
TGTGCCAGCAGTGACGCACTTACAGGGACTGGGGCCAACGTCCTGACTTTC
CASSDALTGTGANVLTF
>TRBV29-1|TRBJ1-1|.|.
TGCAGCGTGACAGGACAGAGGAACACTGAAGCTTTCTTT
CSVTGQRNTEAFF
>TRBV14|TRBJ2-1|.|.
TGTGCCAGCAGCCAAGATATTCAGCGGGCATACAATGAGCAGTTCTTC
CASSQDIQRAYNEQFF
>TRBV27|TRBJ2-5|.|.
TGTGCCAGCAGTTTCGTTCTAGGCGAGACCCAGTACTTC
CASSFVLGETQYF
>TRBV28|TRBJ1-5|TRBD1|.
TGTGCCAGCAGTTTATTAGGAGGACAGGGGGTAGATCAGCCCCAGCATTTT
CASSLLGGQGVDQPQHF
>TRBV4-1|TRBJ2-1|TRBD2|few
TGCGCCAGCAGCCCCCTAGCGGGGCCCGGCGATGAGCAGTTCTTC
CASSPLAGPGDEQFF
>TRBV7-2|TRBJ1-5|TRBD1|.
TGTGCCAGCAGCTTAGTAGGGGGCCATAGCAATCAGCCCCAGCATTTT
CASSLVGGHSNQPQHF
>TRBV19|TRBJ2-7|.|.
TGTGCCAGTAGTATAGAAGCAGGGCACTCCTACGAGCAGTACTTC
CASSIEAGHSYEQYF
>TRBV19|TRBJ1-2|TRBD1|.
TGTGCCAGTAGTAGGGTCGAGACAGGGGTCTCTGGCTACACCTTC
CASSRVETGVSGYTF
>TRBV18|TRBJ2-3|.|.
TGTGCCAGCTCACCACCGTCAGGGCAAGGCCATACGCAGTATTTT
CASSPPSGQGHTQYF
>TRBV7-2|TRBJ2-2|.|.
TGTGCCAGCAGCTTAGTGGTCGGGAGTCAAACCGGGGAGCTGTTTTTT
CASSLVVGSQTGELFF
>TRBV23-1|TRBJ1-2|TRBD1|few
TGCGCCAGCAGTCATCAGACAGGGGGCTACCCTAACTATGGCTACACCTTC
CASSHQTGGYPNYGYTF
>TRBV18|TRBJ1-2|.|.
TGTGCCAGCTCATCGTACGCGGAAACCTATGGCTACACCTTC
CASSSYAETYGYTF
>TRBV28|TRBJ1-2|TRBD1|.
TGTGCCAGCAGCCTGGGACAGCTCGATGGCTACACCTTC
CASSLGQLDGYTF
>TRBV6-5|TRBJ2-5|.|.
TGTGCCAGCAGTCAAGGATGGGGCGGAGAGACCCAGTACTTC
CASSQGWGGETQYF
>TRBV9|TRBJ2-2|.|.
TGTGCCAGCAGCTTACCCCGCGGGCAGGTGAACACCGGGGAGCTGTTTTTT
CASSLPRGQVNTGELFF